The rows below give T cell receptor beta chains drawn from one sample of a study of blood T cell repertoires in COVID-19. Measured with immunoSEQ multiplex PCR; TCRdb has only the in-frame clones, and not every one. The sample consists of about 150,000 clones, roughly three quarters of them appearing once. Sequencing was performed on PBMCs or T cells enriched from blood (not recorded which). These receptors were taken from a woman in her forties or fifties who had recovered from COVID-19. Each CDR3 is given with its conserved first and last residue. Fields, in order: clone size, V gene, D gene, J gene, CDR3 DNA, CDR3 protein. A D gene is named only where the DNA matches it firmly. Rows give clone size only sometimes, using once, few, many, or a class for an expanded clone.

abundance: .
v_gene: TRBV5-1
d_gene: TRBD1
j_gene: TRBJ1-6
CDR3nt: TGCGCCAGCAGCCGGGACAGGGGCGATTCACCCCTCCACTTT
CDR3aa: CASSRDRGDSPLHF

abundance: .
v_gene: TRBV7-8
d_gene: TRBD1
j_gene: TRBJ2-5
CDR3nt: TGTGCCAGCAGCGCCGGGGGGACAGGGCCAGAGACCCAGTACTTC
CDR3aa: CASSAGGTGPETQYF

abundance: .
v_gene: TRBV29-1
d_gene: .
j_gene: TRBJ2-2
CDR3nt: TGCAGCGTTGTGAGGCAGGGGAGCGGGGAGCTGTTTTTT
CDR3aa: CSVVRQGSGELFF

abundance: .
v_gene: TRBV7-9
d_gene: .
j_gene: TRBJ1-3
CDR3nt: TGTGCCAGCAGCTTAGGAGGGCCAACGTATTTT
CDR3aa: CASSLGGPTYF

abundance: .
v_gene: TRBV5-6
d_gene: .
j_gene: TRBJ1-4
CDR3nt: TGTGCCAGCAGCCCGGCGGGGCGGGAATTTAAGGAAAAACTGTTTTTT
CDR3aa: CASSPAGREFKEKLFF

abundance: once
v_gene: TRBV24-1
d_gene: TRBD2
j_gene: TRBJ2-3
CDR3nt: TGTGCCACCAGTGATCGGACTAGCGGGGGTAGCACAGATACGCAGTATTTT
CDR3aa: CATSDRTSGGSTDTQYF

abundance: .
v_gene: TRBV15
d_gene: TRBD1
j_gene: TRBJ2-7
CDR3nt: TGTGCCACCAGCTCGACTGGACAGGGACAGAAGCAGTACTTC
CDR3aa: CATSSTGQGQKQYF

abundance: .
v_gene: TRBV5-1
d_gene: TRBD2
j_gene: TRBJ2-7
CDR3nt: TGCGCCAGCAGCCCCACTAGCGGGGGGGCCGAGCAGTACTTC
CDR3aa: CASSPTSGGAEQYF

abundance: few
v_gene: TRBV13
d_gene: TRBD1
j_gene: TRBJ1-6
CDR3nt: TGTGCCAGCAGCCGGGACAGGGTAGGATCACCCCTCCACTTT
CDR3aa: CASSRDRVGSPLHF

abundance: .
v_gene: TRBV6-5
d_gene: TRBD1
j_gene: TRBJ1-1
CDR3nt: TGTGCCAGCAGTCCAACGACAGGGGGCACTGAAGCTTTCTTT
CDR3aa: CASSPTTGGTEAFF

abundance: .
v_gene: TRBV11-3
d_gene: .
j_gene: TRBJ2-1
CDR3nt: TGTGCCAGCAGCTTAGGGGACACCTACAATGAGCAGTTCTTC
CDR3aa: CASSLGDTYNEQFF

abundance: .
v_gene: TRBV3-1/TRBV3-2
d_gene: .
j_gene: TRBJ2-1
CDR3nt: TGTGCCAGCAGCCGGGGGACACCCGTTAACAGCCCCTACAATGAGCAGTTCTTC
CDR3aa: CASSRGTPVNSPYNEQFF

abundance: .
v_gene: TRBV30
d_gene: TRBD1
j_gene: TRBJ1-4
CDR3nt: TGTGCCTGGAGTTCGGGACAGGGGGATGAAAAACTGTTTTTT
CDR3aa: CAWSSGQGDEKLFF

abundance: .
v_gene: TRBV19
d_gene: TRBD1
j_gene: TRBJ2-3
CDR3nt: TGTGCCAGTAGTAAAGGACAGGACACAGATACGCAGTATTTT
CDR3aa: CASSKGQDTDTQYF

abundance: .
v_gene: TRBV24-1
d_gene: TRBD1
j_gene: TRBJ1-1
CDR3nt: TGTGCCACCAGTGGGTTTGAAGGGGGCTCGGACACTGAAGCTTTCTTT
CDR3aa: CATSGFEGGSDTEAFF

abundance: .
v_gene: TRBV28
d_gene: TRBD1
j_gene: TRBJ1-4
CDR3nt: TGTGCCAGCAGTTTACGGACAGGGGTAGGAGAAAAACTGTTTTTT
CDR3aa: CASSLRTGVGEKLFF

abundance: .
v_gene: TRBV28
d_gene: TRBD1
j_gene: TRBJ2-1
CDR3nt: TGTGCCAGCAGGGGATTAGGCGGACAGGCCTACAATGAGCAGTTCTTC
CDR3aa: CASRGLGGQAYNEQFF

abundance: few
v_gene: TRBV7-2
d_gene: .
j_gene: TRBJ1-5
CDR3nt: TGTGCCAGCAGCTACACAGGGAATAGCAATCAGCCCCAGCATTTT
CDR3aa: CASSYTGNSNQPQHF

abundance: .
v_gene: TRBV3-1/TRBV3-2
d_gene: TRBD1
j_gene: TRBJ1-6
CDR3nt: TGTGCCAGCAGCCAAGTTGACAGGGTTTCATCCCTCCACTTT
CDR3aa: CASSQVDRVSSLHF

abundance: once
v_gene: TRBV19
d_gene: TRBD2
j_gene: TRBJ2-1
CDR3nt: TGTGCCAGTATGGGGAGAAACGGGGGGAATGAGCAGTTCTTC
CDR3aa: CASMGRNGGNEQFF

abundance: .
v_gene: TRBV28
d_gene: TRBD2
j_gene: TRBJ2-1
CDR3nt: TGTGCCAGCAGTCCGGGGACTAGCGGGGCTCAGAGAACCTACAATGAGCAGTTCTTC
CDR3aa: CASSPGTSGAQRTYNEQFF

abundance: few
v_gene: TRBV2
d_gene: .
j_gene: TRBJ2-5
CDR3nt: TGTGCCAGCAGTGAATTCGGTCGACAAGAGACCCAGTACTTC
CDR3aa: CASSEFGRQETQYF

abundance: .
v_gene: TRBV28
d_gene: TRBD2
j_gene: TRBJ2-2
CDR3nt: TGTGCCAGCTCTGTAGCGGGGGGGCCCGCCGGGGAGCTGTTTTTT
CDR3aa: CASSVAGGPAGELFF

abundance: .
v_gene: TRBV29-1
d_gene: .
j_gene: TRBJ1-2
CDR3nt: TGCAGCGTTGAAGAGACACCCTATGGCTACACCTTC
CDR3aa: CSVEETPYGYTF

abundance: .
v_gene: TRBV7-6
d_gene: .
j_gene: TRBJ1-1
CDR3nt: TGTGCCAGCAGCTTAGATGGGACAGAAGCTTTCTTT
CDR3aa: CASSLDGTEAFF

abundance: .
v_gene: TRBV20-1
d_gene: .
j_gene: TRBJ1-5
CDR3nt: TGCAGTGCTAGTCTCTGGGGCGTTAGCAATCAGCCCCAGCATTTT
CDR3aa: CSASLWGVSNQPQHF

abundance: .
v_gene: TRBV5-6
d_gene: .
j_gene: TRBJ2-7
CDR3nt: TGTGCCAGCAGCTCCCGGGACTACGAGCAGTACTTC
CDR3aa: CASSSRDYEQYF

abundance: .
v_gene: TRBV29-1
d_gene: .
j_gene: TRBJ1-2
CDR3nt: TGCAGCGTTGGAAACATTAACTATGGCTACACCTTC
CDR3aa: CSVGNINYGYTF